The 18 T cell receptor beta chains given below trace back to one sample, sequenced in a study of post-analysis software for immune sequencing data (dated by TCRdb to between 2015 and 2017). Results the study describes overall, beyond this receptor: Several TRBV segments, including TRBV5-6, TRBV5-1 and TRBV20-1, were significantly more frequent in patients than controls.

These receptors' targets are unknown. To prepare the library, PCR was applied. The data were produced on an Illumina HiSeq 2500. To reduce PCR and sequencing biases, unique molecular identifiers were built into the TCR beta cDNA libraries. Through fastp at Q25 and MiXCR, TCRdb rebuilt clones from the public reads, retaining in-frame beta chains. Every CDR3 protein is listed once, alongside the most common genes and DNA of its rows. This sample comprises about 810,000 distinct CDR3 sequences, under 70% of them detected only once. Clones ranked in the top ten supply 4.6% of the sample. Sequenced input: blood. The receptors were gathered from a girl aged 10 to 17 with multiple sclerosis.

This clonotype appeared a few times. This chain uses TRBV4-1 with TRBJ2-1; the D gene is possibly TRBD1 (6 bases). Germline V gene lookup returns CDR1 MGHRA and CDR2 YSYEKL. Trimming removed 0 bases from V and 9 bases from J, with 9 bases in between. CDR3 size: 13 residues. CDR3 sequence: CASSQDRDTEQFF. The CDR3 nucleotides are TGCGCCAGCAGCCAAGACCGGGACACTGAGCAGTTCTTC.

The chain is built from TRBV6-5 and TRBJ2-1, with TRBD2 matching 10 bases. V was clipped by 6 bases and J by 4 bases; unmatched bases: 12. Germline V lookup: CDR1 MNHEY, CDR2 SVGAGI. The CDR3 sequence is 17 residues long. This CDR3 is CASSYARTSGDYNEQFF. The CDR3 DNA reads as TGTGCCAGCAGCTACGCCAGGACTAGCGGAGATTACAATGAGCAGTTCTTC.

The rearrangement uses TRBV12-3 or TRBV12-4 and TRBJ1-5, with TRBD1 matching 7 bases. Trimming took 5 bases from V and 4 from J; bases not matched to a gene: 17. CDR3 length: 18 amino acids. CDR3 nucleotide sequence: TGTGCCAGCAGTCGCCGGGACAGTCCCCAGCAAAGTAATCAGCCCCAGCATTTT. Encoded protein: CASSRRDSPQQSNQPQHF.

The gene calls are TRBV5-6 and TRBJ1-2; D gene uncertain. The V gene's germline CDR1 is SGHDT and CDR2 YYEEEE. This CDR3 is 14 amino acids long. V shed 0 bases and J shed 6 bases, with 12 bases lying between them. This chain's CDR3 is CASSLAGGGNGYTF. CDR3 DNA sequence: TGTGCCAGCAGCTTGGCCGGCGGCGGGAATGGCTACACCTTC.

This clonotype came up once. The chain uses TRBV20-1 and TRBJ1-2, with D unclear. In germline, CDR1 is DFQATT, CDR2 SNEGSKA (reference sequence). CDR3 length equals 12 residues. The V end lost 6 bases, the J end lost 4 bases, and 12 bases lay between the germline ends. CDR3 sequence reads: CSAGGWAYGYTF. Here the CDR3 DNA reads TGCAGTGCGGGAGGGTGGGCCTATGGCTACACCTTC.

For this clonotype: Mismatch with germline at one junction end may stem from a read error. This chain links TRBV30 with TRBJ2-5; D gene unclear. CDR1 GTSNPN and CDR2 SVGIG come from the germline V gene (reference sequence). The CDR3 sequence is 10 residues long. The CDR3 protein is CARSIETQYF. In DNA form, the CDR3 reads TGTGCCCGGAGCATAGAGACCCAGTACTTC.

The chain combines TRBV20-1 with TRBJ2-7; 9 nucleotides agree with TRBD1. The germline V gene has CDR1 DFQATT and CDR2 SNEGSKA (reference sequence). The J segment lost 0 bases and the V segment lost 8 bases, leaving 8 bases of the junction unmatched. The CDR3 loop spans 14 amino acids. The CDR3: CSSRTGALSYEQYF. Written as DNA, the CDR3 is TGCAGTTCCCGGACAGGGGCGCTCTCCTACGAGCAGTACTTC.

This clonotype was observed a single time. Written as DNA, the CDR3 is TGTGCCAGCAGCCAAGTTCGGGGATTTGAGCAGTTCTTC. Its translation: CASSQVRGFEQFF. V usage is TRBV14 and J usage is TRBJ2-1, with D tentatively TRBD2 (5 bases). The CDR3 extends over 13 amino acids. Between the trimmed V and J ends, which lost 1 base and 9 bases, there was a span of 10 bases. Germline loops: CDR1 SGHDN, CDR2 FVKESK. Full variable domain (remainder filled in from reference TRBV14 and TRBJ2-1): EAGVTQFPSHSVIEKGQTVTLRCDPISGHDNLYWYRRVMGKEIKFLLHFVKESKQDESGMPNNRFLAERTGGTYSTLKVQPAELEDSGVYFCASSQVRGFEQFFGPGTRLTVL.

There are a few counts of this clonotype. The chain carries TRBV6-6 and TRBJ2-3, with 9 bases that match TRBD2. The CDR3 spans 16 residues. Germline V lookup: CDR1 MNHNY, CDR2 SVGAGI (reference sequence). J was trimmed by 2 bases and V by 6 bases; bases with no gene match: 9. The CDR3 here is CASRHPGLALTDTQYF. CDR3 nucleotides: TGTGCCAGCAGGCACCCGGGACTAGCTCTCACAGATACGCAGTATTTT.

A single count supports this clonotype. This chain connects TRBV7-9 to TRBJ1-2; D unclear. The germline V gene encodes CDR1 SEHNR and CDR2 FQNEAQ (reference sequence). This CDR3 contains 15 residues. The germline V and J ends were trimmed by 2 bases and 8 bases, with 18 bases remaining between them. In nucleotides, the CDR3 is TGTGCCAGCAGCTTACGATCGGCAGGCCCAGGAGGCTACACCTTC. This translates into CASSLRSAGPGGYTF.

This clonotype was counted between two and nine times. The V gene is TRBV4-1, the J gene TRBJ2-3; 11 nucleotides agree with TRBD2. CDR3 length: 15 residues. V dropped 3 bases and J dropped 5; count of bases not matched to a gene: 4. From germline, CDR1 is MGHRA and CDR2 YSYEKL. CDR3 bases: TGCGCCAGCAGCCACCCGGGACTAGCGGAAGATACGCAGTATTTT. Protein sequence: CASSHPGLAEDTQYF.

This clonotype has more than one count but fewer than ten. This chain uses TRBV29-1 with TRBJ2-3, with D possibly being TRBD2 (6 bases). Looked up from germline, CDR1 is SQVTM and CDR2 is ANQGSEA. Trimming shortened V by 3 bases and J by 3 bases, and 10 bases separated the two germline ends. The CDR3 is 13 residues long. The CDR3 DNA follows: TGCAGCGTTGACGAGGGAGGAACAGATACGCAGTATTTT. It specifies CSVDEGGTDTQYF.

This clonotype has just one count. J is TRBJ1-1 and V is TRBV5-1, with D unclear. Deletions cut 1 base from V and 1 base from J, with 14 bases between. Germline-derived CDR1 and CDR2 are SGHRS and YFSETQ. CDR3 size: 16 residues. CDR3 in amino acids: CASSLSGDRKNTEAFF. CDR3 coding DNA: TGCGCCAGCAGCTTGAGTGGGGATAGAAAGAACACTGAAGCTTTCTTT.

The CDR3 nucleotides are TGCGCCAGCAGCGGACACCCTGGGGGGCAGCTCTACGAGCAGTACTTC. Its translation is CASSGHPGGQLYEQYF. The V gene is TRBV5-1, the J gene TRBJ2-7; TRBD1 or TRBD2 may be the D gene (6 bases each). Trimming took off 4 bases at V and 3 bases at J, with 20 bases between the two ends. Germline V lookup: CDR1 SGHRS, CDR2 YFSETQ. The CDR3 runs 16 residues.

This clonotype showed up just a few times. The V call is TRBV12-5, the J call TRBJ2-5, with TRBD2 identical over 7 bases. CDR3 size: 15 residues. Germline CDR1 LGHNT, CDR2 FRNRAP. Trimming removed 4 bases from V and 2 bases from J; junction bases left unmatched: 7. For the CDR3, the DNA is TGTGCTAGTGGTTCCCCAAGCGGGAAGCAAGAGACCCAGTACTTC. It is translated as CASGSPSGKQETQYF.

The chain links TRBV9 to TRBJ2-3; perhaps TRBD1 as D (6 bases). Trimming took off 0 bases at V and 5 bases at J, with 13 bases between the two ends. CDR1 and CDR2 from the germline V gene are SGDLS and YYNGEE. This CDR3 region has 15 residues. CDR3 coding DNA: TGTGCCAGCAGCGTAGGGAGACAGGTTTTAGATACGCAGTATTTT. It codes for CASSVGRQVLDTQYF.

This clonotype has just a few counts. CDR3 region: CAISSQAGANVLTF. The CDR3 nucleotides read TGTGCCATCAGCTCACAAGCTGGGGCCAACGTCCTGACTTTC. This rearrangement joins TRBV10-3 to TRBJ2-6; D unresolved. CDR1 and CDR2 from the germline V gene are ENHRY and SYGVKD. Trimming removed 6 bases at V and 2 bases at J, with 8 bases between. The CDR3 is 14 amino acids.

A few counts support this clonotype. The V gene is TRBV5-1, the J gene TRBJ2-1; a possible D gene is TRBD2 (6 bases). The germline V gene encodes CDR1 SGHRS and CDR2 YFSETQ. CDR3 size: 14 residues. V was cut by 0 bases and J by 8 bases, with 12 bases left in between. CDR3: CASSLGRGADEQFF. DNA for the CDR3: TGCGCCAGCAGCTTGGGGCGCGGGGCGGATGAGCAGTTCTTC.